This record covers a single TCR beta chain. As yet, its antigen is unknown. V lost 2 bases, J lost 7 bases, and 5 bases lay in between. Germline V gene sequence: CDR1 SNHLY, CDR2 FYNNEI. The CDR3 sequence is 11 residues long. The sample belongs to a study of T-cell memory formation after mild COVID-19. Turning to the study itself: Clusters of TCRs were largely donor specific. Whole-study findings and limits: Mostly located in CM and EM were contracting CD4+ clones, with contracting CD8+ clones located in EMRA. Clones contracting day 15 to 85 were balanced CD4/CD8; later expanders leaned CD4+. Certain responding clones were present in pre-infection memory, suggesting participation of cross-reactive memory.

TCRdb reprocessed the 5' RACE reads via MiXCR and lists one record per CDR3 protein. The sample records 290,000 or so distinct CDR3 sequences, just under 20% being singletons. This rearrangement joins TRBV2 to TRBJ1-1; D is ambiguous. The receptor comes from a man in his late teens or twenties who had mild COVID-19 (a few samples of this study predate the infection). Cell type and time point are not known. The specimen sequenced was PBMCs or a T cell subset sorted from them (not recorded which). This CDR3 is CASSERGEAFF. The CDR3 bases are TGTGCCAGCAGTGAACGGGGTGAAGCTTTCTTT.